Here is one T cell receptor (beta chain) with its context. Its specificity is not known. J was trimmed by 5 bases and V by 1 base; bases with no gene match: 0. Germline loops: CDR1 SGHDT, CDR2 YYEEEE. This CDR3 comprises 12 residues. Profiling relied on immunoSEQ multiplex PCR, and the TCRdb table lists in-frame clones only, not all of them. In the table there are around 130,000 clones, about 93% of which are singletons. During corrective heart surgery, resections were taken, and the thymus tissue came from them. These data are taken from a study of human thymus T cells. The study, taken as a whole, reports: Gene usage for V and J segments appeared biased in thymic and blood repertoires.

The chain carries TRBV5-6 and TRBJ2-7; 7 bases are a match to TRBD1. Sequencing was done on a sample of thymus tissue. The receptor's source is a boy under three years old with a congenital heart defect but otherwise immunologically healthy. DNA for the CDR3: TGTGCCAGCAGCTTGACAGGGGACGAGCAGTACTTC. This encodes CASSLTGDEQYF.